This TCR beta chain was retrieved from a study of a mutant IDH1 vaccine in newly diagnosed glioma. Overall study context: Vaccination of patients was performed eight times, in weeks 1, 3, 5, 7, 11, 15, 19 and 23. Every participant had undergone radiotherapy, temozolomide, or both before, and most underwent both.

This CDR3 spans 14 amino acids. Germline V CDR1 and CDR2: MGHDK, SYGVNS. V shed 1 base and J shed 7 bases, with 13 bases lying between them. Concerning this clone: Antigen specificity is unknown.

The time point denotes: week 11, during vaccination. All doses held 300 ug of mutant IDH1 20-mer peptide, with topical imiquimod. Sequenced by immunoSEQ multiplex PCR; TCRdb stores in-frame clones only, minus some. The table shows roughly 70,000 clones, with around 85% occurring only once. Sequenced material: PBMCs, taken from a glioma patient whose treatment included an IDH1 peptide vaccine. This sequence joins TRBV25-1 and TRBJ1-1; a possible D gene is TRBD1 (5 bases). The TCR originated in a woman in her fifties or sixties with glioma. In DNA form, the CDR3 reads TGTGCCAGCAGTGAATGGGGGGGGACTGATGAAGCTTTCTTT. Protein sequence: CASSEWGGTDEAFF.